This entry features one TCR beta chain sequence. The target of this receptor is not known. One base away there is no much larger clone; base qualities are not given. Amplification of TCR beta CDR3 regions was carried out from RNA transcripts. The first round of RT-PCR for the TCR CDR3 was performed with the HTBI primer set and the Qiagen OneStep RT-PCR kit. Libraries were constructed in a second round of multiplex PCR, after which size selection and purification were carried out. Sequencing of the libraries was done on an Illumina HiSeq2000 using paired-end 100 bp reads. Concerning the study's data processing: SOAPnuke was used to process the raw data, throwing out any read that contained adapters or uncalled bases, had a mean Phred below 15, or lacked an exact constant-primer or identifier match. COPE v1.2.5 was used to merge high-quality paired reads, and clonotypes were defined as unique nucleotide sequences. MiTCR v1.1 was used to align the clonotypes against IMGT TRBV, TRBD and TRBJ reference segments. Only V-J combinations with frequency above 0.0001, covering approximately 99% of repertoires, were analysed. A TCS score was defined as the ratio of F50 (clonal expansion) to E x V (chaos), with BLOSUM62-based TCRdist applied between CDR3 peptides within each V-J. Welch's t-statistics and random forest reduced approximately 520 V-J features to about 13, which were used in a naive Bayes classifier (R e1071). TCRdb reworked the public reads: Q25 trimming with fastp, MiXCR clone assembly, productive beta chains retained. For every CDR3 protein sequence, its rows merge into one entry that carries the most common genes and DNA. The V and J calls here are based on TCRdb, not the publication. This sample is represented by about 640,000 distinct CDR3 sequences; less than 25% of them were singletons. The ten largest clonotypes hold 34% of the sample.

From its cysteine to its phenylalanine, the CDR3 spans 16 amino acids. The DNA shown is the 48-base CDR3, in frame from base 1. The germline V gene encodes CDR1 SGHTA and CDR2 FQGNSA. V is cut by 0 bases and J by 5 bases, and the space between the germline ends is 17 bases. The data derive from a study of T cells in Graves' hyperthyroidism and ophthalmopathy (dated by TCRdb to about 2019). Describing the broader study: Peripheral blood was sampled at the time of initial diagnosis, prior to any treatment. TCR V-J signatures able to tell the groups apart were searched for in a discovery cohort of some 97 patients, of whom approximately 40 had Graves' ophthalmopathy and some 60 had stable Graves' hyperthyroidism. Prospective prediction of ophthalmopathy was tested in an independent validation cohort of under 20 hyperthyroidism patients and approximately 17 patients who later progressed to ophthalmopathy. The roughly 99 discovery patients were divided at random into training and test sets in a 7:3 ratio. In addition, the study compared T-cell repertoires in thyroid tissue and in blood from five to seven Graves' hyperthyroidism patients. After sampling, hyperthyroidism patients received methimazole starting at 30 mg daily, and ophthalmopathy patients received high-dose intravenous methylprednisolone. TCR Vbeta CDR3 sequencing of roughly 140 peripheral blood samples (fewer than 45 ophthalmopathy, around 80 hyperthyroidism and some 17 progressor patients) is reported in the paper.

Overall study outcomes, separate from this receptor: During validation, the model predicted progression to ophthalmopathy a median of about 5.9 months ahead of onset, with just under 71% sensitivity and less than 85% specificity. A 13 V-J signature model separated ophthalmopathy from stable hyperthyroidism, with just over 85% sensitivity and approximately 81% specificity in cross-validation and 80%/75% in testing. No statistical method was used to set the sample size in advance, and investigators knew the group allocation. Most expanded thyroid clonotypes (frequency above 0.001) were also found in blood, which suggests that blood repertoires may mirror thyroid immune responses.

Ophthalmopathy patients had moderately to severely active disease, with a Clinical Activity Score of 3 or more, a NOSPECS grade of 4 or more, and a disease duration of less than 3 months. The study excluded patients with uncontrolled infections, other autoimmune diseases, pregnancy or lactation. Diagnoses were based on clinical symptoms, serum thyroxine and TRAb, thyroid ultrasound and orbital computed tomography. Ficoll-Paque density gradient centrifugation was used to isolate PBMCs from 9.5 to 10 ml of fresh peripheral blood. Total RNA was extracted with Trizol reagent, and quality was checked on an Agilent 2100 Bioanalyzer.

The source is a young man with Graves' ophthalmopathy. The chain links TRBV7-2 with TRBJ2-7, and the D gene may be TRBD1, 5 bases matching. The sample taken for sequencing was blood. The DNA sequence is as follows: TGTGCCAGCAGCTTAGCTGGGGCCGCAATCGCCGACGAGCAGTACTTC. Its translation is CASSLAGAAIADEQYF.